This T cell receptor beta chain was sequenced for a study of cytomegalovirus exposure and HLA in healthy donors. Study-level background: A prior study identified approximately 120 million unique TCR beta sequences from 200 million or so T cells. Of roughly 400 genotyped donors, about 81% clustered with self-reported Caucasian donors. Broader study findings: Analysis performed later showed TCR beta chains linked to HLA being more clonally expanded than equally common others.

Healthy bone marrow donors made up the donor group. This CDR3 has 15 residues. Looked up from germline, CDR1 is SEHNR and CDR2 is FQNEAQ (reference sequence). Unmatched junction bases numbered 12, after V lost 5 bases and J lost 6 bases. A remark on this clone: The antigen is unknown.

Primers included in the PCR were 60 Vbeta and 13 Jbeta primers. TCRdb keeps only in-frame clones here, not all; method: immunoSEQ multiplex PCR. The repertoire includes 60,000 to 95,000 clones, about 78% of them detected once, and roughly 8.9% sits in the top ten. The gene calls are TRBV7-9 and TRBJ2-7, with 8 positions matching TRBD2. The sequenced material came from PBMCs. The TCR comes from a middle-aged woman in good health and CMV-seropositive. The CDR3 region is CASSPERGFVSEQYF. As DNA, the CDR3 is TGTGCCAGCAGCCCCGAGCGGGGGTTCGTCTCCGAGCAGTACTTC.